A single sample is the source of the 25 T cell receptor beta chains below, sequenced in a study of post-analysis software for immune sequencing data. Study-level findings and limits: Patients used about 5 TRBV segments, including TRBV5-6, TRBV5-1 and TRBV20-1, more often than controls.

Unique molecular identifiers featured in each of the TCR beta cDNA libraries. MiXCR was run by TCRdb on the PCR reads, yielding one entry per CDR3 protein. The table records 380,000 or so distinct CDR3 sequences, less than 40% of them present only once. These receptors lack a known antigen. The sequenced material came from blood. Receptor source: a girl aged 10 to 17 with multiple sclerosis.

This clonotype has only a few counts. V usage is TRBV5-6 and J usage is TRBJ2-1; possible D gene TRBD1, 5 bases. This CDR3 has 14 amino acids. Germline CDR1 SGHDT, CDR2 YYEEEE. The V end lost 0 bases, the J end lost 5 bases, and 9 bases lay between the germline ends. CDR3 DNA sequence: TGTGCCAGCAGCTTGGTGACAGTGGACAATGAGCAGTTCTTC. Protein sequence: CASSLVTVDNEQFF.

This rearrangement joins TRBV4-3 to TRBJ2-3; perhaps TRBD2 as D (6 bases). Trimming removed 6 bases at V and 4 bases at J, with 20 bases between. Germline V gene lookup returns CDR1 LGHNA and CDR2 YSLEER. The CDR3 contains 16 residues. The CDR3, as DNA: TGCGCCAGCAGTCACGTTAGCGGTAGTACTGCAGATACGCAGTATTTT. This translates into CASSHVSGSTADTQYF.

V gene TRBV18 combines with J gene TRBJ2-2, with TRBD1 matching 9 bases. CDR1 and CDR2 (germline): KGHSH, LQKENI. V lost 7 bases, J lost 6 bases, and 6 bases stayed unmatched. This CDR3 comprises 14 residues. CDR3: CASLPDRGAGELFF. The CDR3 nucleotides are TGTGCCAGCTTACCGGACAGGGGCGCCGGGGAGCTGTTTTTT.

CDR3 loop: CASSQDPASSYNSPLHF. CDR3 sequence (DNA): TGTGCCAGCAGCCAAGATCCGGCGAGCTCCTATAATTCACCCCTCCACTTT. V gene TRBV4-2 combines with J gene TRBJ1-6, with D uncertain. CDR1 LGHNA and CDR2 YNFKEQ come from the germline V gene. V lost 0 bases to trimming and J lost 0 bases, with 9 bases between them. The length of the CDR3 is 17 residues.

The chain recombines TRBV12-3 or TRBV12-4 with TRBJ2-3, with D perhaps TRBD1 or TRBD2 (5 bases each). This CDR3 contains 15 residues. The germline V and J ends were trimmed by 6 bases and 0 bases, with 13 bases remaining between them. The CDR3 DNA is TGTGCCAGCAGGATCGGGACGGTGAGCACAGATACGCAGTATTTT. This gives the protein CASRIGTVSTDTQYF.

This clonotype was observed a few times. J is TRBJ2-4 and V is TRBV3-1, with a possible D match to TRBD2 (6 bases). This CDR3 comprises 11 residues. The germline V and J ends were trimmed by 8 bases and 13 bases, with 15 bases remaining between them. The germline V gene encodes CDR1 LGHDT and CDR2 YNNKEL (reference sequence). CDR3 coding DNA: TGTGCCAGCGTAGGCACGGGAGAGCAGTACTTC. Encoded protein: CASVGTGEQYF.

This clonotype was counted at least ten times. V is TRBV12-3 or TRBV12-4 and J is TRBJ2-5, with 9 bases matching TRBD1. This CDR3 is 14 amino acids long. V shed 7 bases, J shed 4 bases, and the junction held 7 bases outside the gene matches. This CDR3 reads CASTFTGGGETQYF. CDR3 coding DNA: TGTGCCAGCACCTTCACAGGGGGCGGAGAGACCCAGTACTTC.

Points on this clonotype: One end of the junction fails to match germline, which may point to a read error. The chain carries TRBV4-1 and TRBJ2-7; D possibly matches TRBD1 or TRBD2 (6 bases each). Germline loops: CDR1 MGHRA, CDR2 YSYEKL. The CDR3 spans 17 residues. The CDR3 DNA reads TGCGCCGGCAGCCAAGATCCGAGGGGGGAGGTACCCTACGAGCAGTACTTC. This encodes CAGSQDPRGEVPYEQYF.

This clonotype was seen a handful of times. The genes are TRBV14 and TRBJ2-1, with a tentative D call TRBD2 (6 bases). This CDR3 contains 15 residues. Trimming took off 4 bases at V and 10 bases at J, with 20 bases between the two ends. Germline loops: CDR1 SGHDN, CDR2 FVKESK. This chain's CDR3 is CASSPRGLPLFEQFF. CDR3 coding DNA: TGTGCCAGCAGCCCGCGGGGACTCCCTCTTTTCGAGCAGTTCTTC.

This clonotype was observed a handful of times. The chain couples TRBV2 to TRBJ1-5, with a tentative D call TRBD1 (5 bases). CDR1 is SNHLY, CDR2 FYNNEI, per germline. This CDR3 is 15 amino acids long. The V gene lost 6 bases and the J gene lost 0 bases, with 12 bases spanning the gap. The CDR3 reads CASSKTANSNQPQHF. The CDR3 DNA reads as TGTGCCAGCAGCAAGACAGCGAATAGCAATCAGCCCCAGCATTTT.

V gene TRBV27 combines with J gene TRBJ1-1; weak D call: TRBD1 (5 bases). Trimming cost V 6 bases and J 1 base, with 12 bases left between them. Per germline, CDR1 MNHEY and CDR2 SMNVEV (reference sequence). The CDR3 runs to 14 residues. CDR3 region: CASRDGGSNTEAFF. CDR3 DNA: TGTGCCAGCAGGGACGGGGGTTCGAACACTGAAGCTTTCTTT.

The chain employs TRBV9 and TRBJ2-1, with no clear D. The V gene lost 3 bases and the J gene lost 8 bases, with 9 bases spanning the gap. The CDR3 totals 12 residues. CDR1 and CDR2 from the germline V gene are SGDLS and YYNGEE. The CDR3 spells CASSGAGDEQFF. CDR3 nucleotides: TGTGCCAGCAGCGGAGCTGGCGATGAGCAGTTCTTC.

The J gene is TRBJ2-7, the V gene TRBV7-2; weak D call: TRBD2 (7 bases). V was cut by 2 bases and J by 5 bases, with 19 bases left in between. Germline V CDR1 and CDR2: SGHTA, FQGNSA. This CDR3 is 16 amino acids long. The DNA of the CDR3 is TGTGCCAGCAGCTTAACGGGGGGCGGAAGGTTGGACGAGCAGTACTTC. This gives the protein CASSLTGGGRLDEQYF. Combining the CDR3 with reference TRBV7-2 and TRBJ2-7 gives the whole variable domain GAGVSQSPSNKVTEKGKDVELRCDPISGHTALYWYRQSLGQGLEFLIYFQGNSAPDKSGLPSDRFSAERTGGSVSTLTIQRTQQEDSAVYLCASSLTGGGRLDEQYFGPGTRLTVT.

Note on this clonotype: A junction boundary mismatches the germline segment, possibly from a read error. The J gene is TRBJ1-5, the V gene TRBV3-1; D might be TRBD1 (5 bases). Looked up from germline, CDR1 is LGHDT and CDR2 is YNNKEL (reference sequence). This CDR3 has 16 amino acids. CDR3 coding DNA: TGTGCCAGCAGCCAAGGATTGCAATTTGGGGGTCAGGCCCAGCATTTT. Its translation: CASSQGLQFGGQAQHF.

As to this clonotype: One junction end disagrees with the germline gene, perhaps due to a read error. The V and J genes are TRBV7-7 and TRBJ2-7; D might be TRBD1 (6 bases). This CDR3 comprises 15 residues. CDR1 SSHAT and CDR2 FNYEAQ come from the germline V gene (reference sequence). CDR3 DNA: TGTGCTAGCAGCTACTCGACAGGCTCCCAATACGAGCAGTACTTC. Translating gives CASSYSTGSQYEQYF. The full variable domain, in which reference TRBV7-7 and TRBJ2-7 provide the parts outside the CDR3, is GAGVSQSPRYKVTKRGQDVTLRCDPISSHATLYWYQQALGQGPEFLTYFNYEAQPDKSGLPSDRFSAERPEGSISTLTIQRTEQRDSAMYRCASSYSTGSQYEQYFGPGTRLTVT.

The V call is TRBV6-4, the J call TRBJ1-1, with D possibly TRBD1 on 5 matching bases. V lost 8 bases and J 4 bases, leaving 14 bases between the germline ends. Germline V gene sequence: CDR1 MRHNA, CDR2 SNTAGT. The CDR3 runs 13 residues. CDR3 bases: TGTGCCAGCCTTCGGAGGGGTTGCACTGAAGCTTTCTTT. Its translation is CASLRRGCTEAFF.

The sample holds one count of this clonotype. V gene TRBV12-3 or TRBV12-4 combines with J gene TRBJ1-4; 7 bases agree with TRBD1. Trimming cost V 4 bases and J 7 bases; bases outside gene matches: 9. The CDR3 sequence is 15 residues long. CDR3 DNA sequence: TGTGCCAGCAGTTCTAGGGAGGGGGCGGGTGAAAAACTGTTTTTT. It translates to CASSSREGAGEKLFF.

This clonotype was seen only a few times. The chain links TRBV4-1 to TRBJ1-1; the D is unclear. Germline V gives CDR1 MGHRA, CDR2 YSYEKL. There are 14 residues in the CDR3. V lost 4 bases and J lost 5, with 14 bases in between. The CDR3 DNA sequence: TGCGCCAGCAGCCGTCAAGAACAGAGTACTGAAGCTTTCTTT. Amino acids: CASSRQEQSTEAFF.

In nucleotides, the CDR3 is TGTGCCAGCAGCGTAGAGGACTTTCTAGCGGGGGAGCATGAGCAGTTCTTC. Its protein is CASSVEDFLAGEHEQFF. The chain is built from TRBV9 and TRBJ2-1, with 10 bases matching TRBD2. The CDR3 contains 17 residues. The germline V gene has CDR1 SGDLS and CDR2 YYNGEE. With V trimmed by 0 bases and J by 8 bases, 11 bases remained unmatched.

This chain connects TRBV14 to TRBJ2-1; the D gene is possibly TRBD2 (6 bases). The CDR3 totals 13 residues. Germline V gives CDR1 SGHDN, CDR2 FVKESK. Trimming stripped 4 bases from V and 4 bases from J, with 8 bases between. CDR3 coding DNA: TGTGCCAGCAGCCCCCGGGGGTACAATGAGCAGTTCTTC. Its protein product is CASSPRGYNEQFF.

The rearrangement links TRBV13 to TRBJ1-1; 8 bases are a match to TRBD1. This CDR3 has 17 residues. Germline assignment: CDR1 PRHDT and CDR2 FYEKMQ (reference sequence). The ends lost 0 bases at V and 7 bases at J; junction bases unmatched: 13. The CDR3 DNA reads TGTGCCAGCAGCTTAGGCGGGGCAGGGGGCTTTGAGATTGAAGCTTTCTTT. Protein product: CASSLGGAGGFEIEAFF.

The chain is built from TRBV6-2 or TRBV6-3 and TRBJ2-7; weak D call: TRBD1 (6 bases). The CDR3 is made up of 17 amino acids. Germline V gene sequence: CDR1 MNHEY, CDR2 SVGEGT. V was shortened by 6 bases and J by 4 bases, with 25 bases between the two germline ends. CDR3 nucleotides: TGTGCCAGCAGACGAGGGGACACAACAGGGAACTTTTACGAGCAGTACTTC. This translates into CASRRGDTTGNFYEQYF.

The chain is built from TRBV7-8 and TRBJ2-7, with D perhaps being TRBD1 or TRBD2 (5 bases each). Trimming shortened V by 4 bases and J by 1 base, and 11 bases separated the two germline ends. Looked up from germline, CDR1 is SGHVS and CDR2 is FQNEAQ. This CDR3 region has 14 residues. The CDR3 sequence is CASSYRDESYEQYF. CDR3 DNA sequence: TGTGCCAGCAGCTACCGGGACGAGTCCTACGAGCAGTACTTC.

The rearrangement joins TRBV7-9 to TRBJ2-3; no firm D call. Germline CDR1 and CDR2: SEHNR and FQNEAQ (reference sequence). This CDR3 region has 13 residues. The ends were cut back, 7 bases at V and 3 bases at J, with 11 bases in the middle. The CDR3 DNA is TGTGCCAGCAACCGGCCAGGTACAGATACGCAGTATTTT. Residues: CASNRPGTDTQYF.

This chain connects TRBV11-2 to TRBJ2-5; 8 nucleotides line up with TRBD2. This CDR3 is built from 15 residues. Trimming took 2 bases from V and 2 from J; bases not matched to a gene: 4. Germline V lookup: CDR1 SGHAT, CDR2 FQNNGV. DNA for the CDR3: TGTGCCAGCAGCTTAAACGGGGGGGTTCAAGAGACCCAGTACTTC. Amino acids: CASSLNGGVQETQYF.